The next 20 T cell receptor beta chains were all read from a single sample in a study of CD8 T cells in Susac syndrome. Random hexamers were used to reverse transcribe an amount of roughly 0.45 to 1 ug RNA. TCRdb re-derived calls from the immunoSEQ multiplex PCR reads in MiXCR, one entry per CDR3 protein. This sample carries some 100,000 distinct CDR3 sequences, 90% to 95% of them seen once, and the ten largest clones take about 0.096%. The sequenced material came from CD4+ T cells from PBMCs. The receptors originated from a human donor with multiple sclerosis.

This clonotype came up once. The rearrangement uses TRBV19 and TRBJ1-2; D is perhaps TRBD1 (5 bases). Trimming stripped 4 bases from V and 6 bases from J, with 6 bases between. The germline V gene has CDR1 LNHDA and CDR2 SQIVND (reference sequence). The CDR3 extends over 11 amino acids. The CDR3 is CASSTGHGYTF. CDR3 nucleotide sequence: TGTGCCAGTAGTACAGGGCATGGCTACACCTTC.

The V call is TRBV11-3, the J call TRBJ2-1; TRBD2 matches 8 bases. Germline CDR1 SGHNT, CDR2 YENEEA. The CDR3 is 15 residues long. V lost 4 bases to trimming and J lost 6 bases; unmatched junction nucleotides: 8. CDR3 in amino acids: CASSSGGSGVNEQFF. The CDR3, as DNA: TGTGCCAGCAGCTCTGGGGGTAGCGGGGTCAATGAGCAGTTCTTC.

The rearrangement links TRBV27 to TRBJ2-7, with 7 bases matching TRBD1. Germline CDR1 is MNHEY and CDR2 is SMNVEV (reference sequence). V lost 5 bases and J lost 7; bases outside the gene matches: 11. The CDR3 contains 14 residues. CDR3 residues: CASSPFDRVEEQYF. Here the CDR3 DNA reads TGTGCCAGCAGTCCCTTCGACAGGGTTGAAGAGCAGTACTTC.

This rearrangement joins TRBV6-5 to TRBJ2-1, with 8 bases that match TRBD2. This CDR3 contains 15 residues. The ends lost 2 bases at V and 10 bases at J; junction bases unmatched: 10. Germline V gives CDR1 MNHEY, CDR2 SVGAGI. The CDR3 sequence: CASSYGGLVPQEQFF. For the CDR3, the DNA is TGTGCCAGCAGTTACGGGGGACTAGTGCCCCAGGAGCAGTTCTTC.

The chain links TRBV6-6 to TRBJ1-1, with 8 bases aligning to TRBD1. V trimming: 5 bases; J trimming: 8 bases; junction bases outside the gene matches: 7. The CDR3 consists of 13 residues. The germline V gene encodes CDR1 MNHNY and CDR2 SVGAGI (reference sequence). Here the CDR3 reads CASSPPTGAEAFF. CDR3 in DNA: TGTGCCAGCAGTCCACCGACAGGGGCCGAAGCTTTCTTT.

The chain has TRBV7-9 and TRBJ1-1; TRBD1 might be the D (5 bases). Germline CDR1 and CDR2: SEHNR and FQNEAQ (reference sequence). The V and J ends lost 5 bases and 0 bases respectively, with 13 bases between them. This CDR3 comprises 15 residues. The CDR3 sequence: CASSPQGHMNTEAFF. In DNA, the CDR3 is TGTGCCAGCAGCCCCCAGGGCCACATGAACACTGAAGCTTTCTTT.

The J gene is TRBJ2-2, the V gene TRBV5-6; D is possibly TRBD2 (6 bases). CDR3 length equals 13 residues. Germline loops: CDR1 SGHDT, CDR2 YYEEEE. Trimming pared 4 bases from V and 8 bases from J, leaving 12 bases between. CDR3 sequence: CASSVRGGGELFF. CDR3 DNA: TGTGCCAGCAGCGTAAGGGGAGGTGGGGAGCTGTTTTTT. The full variable domain, in which reference TRBV5-6 and TRBJ2-2 provide the parts outside the CDR3, is DAGVTQSPTHLIKTRGQQVTLRCSPKSGHDTVSWYQQALGQGPQFIFQYYEEEERQRGNFPDRFSGHQFPNYSSELNVNALLLGDSALYLCASSVRGGGELFFGEGSRLTVL.

V usage is TRBV25-1 and J usage is TRBJ2-2; perhaps D is TRBD1 or TRBD2 (5 bases each). The CDR3 has 15 residues. In germline, CDR1 is MGHDK, CDR2 SYGVNS. Trimming shortened V by 7 bases and J by 6 bases, and 18 bases separated the two germline ends. This chain's CDR3 is CASTSALGVPGELFF. As DNA, the CDR3 is TGTGCCAGCACTTCAGCCTTGGGGGTACCCGGGGAGCTGTTTTTT.

The chain is built from TRBV5-1 and TRBJ2-7; TRBD1 agrees at 8 bases. This CDR3 contains 14 residues. Germline-derived CDR1 and CDR2 are SGHRS and YFSETQ. J lost 3 bases, V lost 4 bases, and 6 bases had no gene match. CDR3 amino acids: CASSPRTGHYEQYF. The CDR3 DNA is TGCGCCAGCAGCCCCCGGACAGGGCACTACGAGCAGTACTTC.

V gene TRBV6-5 combines with J gene TRBJ2-4; perhaps TRBD2 as D (6 bases). The V end lost 7 bases, the J end lost 2 bases, and 12 bases lay between the germline ends. Germline-derived CDR1 and CDR2 are MNHEY and SVGAGI. This CDR3 region has 14 residues. The CDR3 bases are TGTGCCAGCACACCAGCGGGTTCCAAAAACATTCAGTACTTC. This sequence encodes CASTPAGSKNIQYF.

This chain joins TRBV7-2 and TRBJ1-4; 7 nucleotides line up with TRBD1. V lost 5 bases and J lost 3; bases outside the gene matches: 3. Looked up from germline, CDR1 is SGHTA and CDR2 is FQGNSA. The CDR3 covers 14 residues. Here the CDR3 DNA reads TGTGCCAGCAGCACCGGGACAGCTAATGAAAAACTGTTTTTT. This gives the protein CASSTGTANEKLFF.

The CDR3 coding sequence is TGTGCCAGCAGCGTTTGGGGACTGGGTTCCACAGATACGCAGTATTTT. It codes for CASSVWGLGSTDTQYF. This sequence joins TRBV9 and TRBJ2-3; weak D call: TRBD2 (6 bases). The CDR3 contains 16 residues. V was cut by 2 bases and J by 2 bases, with 15 bases left in between. In germline, CDR1 is SGDLS, CDR2 YYNGEE.

The chain employs TRBV7-9 and TRBJ1-6; TRBD1 might be the D (5 bases). This CDR3 has 16 amino acids. V lost 5 bases, J lost 7 bases, and 18 bases lay in between. The germline V gene encodes CDR1 SEHNR and CDR2 FQNEAQ (reference sequence). CDR3 coding DNA: TGTGCCAGCAGCCCTCCGAACCGAGGGGTAAATTCACCCCTCCACTTT. It encodes CASSPPNRGVNSPLHF.

The chain combines TRBV20-1 with TRBJ2-1, with D possibly TRBD2 on 6 matching bases. The CDR3 has 13 residues. V was shortened by 3 bases and J by 8 bases, with 14 bases between the two germline ends. Germline V CDR1 and CDR2: DFQATT, SNEGSKA (reference sequence). CDR3 sequence: CSARGGVSHEQFF. The CDR3 DNA follows: TGCAGTGCTAGGGGGGGTGTTTCCCATGAGCAGTTCTTC.

The chain combines TRBV5-1 with TRBJ2-1; D ambiguous. This CDR3 spans 14 amino acids. Trimming shortened V by 0 bases and J by 9 bases, and 13 bases separated the two germline ends. Germline assignment: CDR1 SGHRS and CDR2 YFSETQ. CDR3 protein: CASSLGGFGREQFF. CDR3 DNA: TGCGCCAGCAGCTTGGGGGGTTTCGGGCGTGAGCAGTTCTTC.

The rearrangement links TRBV29-1 to TRBJ1-1, with D possibly being TRBD1 (6 bases). The CDR3 contains 14 residues. Per the germline V gene, CDR1 is SQVTM and CDR2 is ANQGSEA. V gave up 3 bases and J gave up 1 base, with 12 bases separating them. The CDR3 DNA reads as TGCAGCGTTGACCAAGGACAGAGGAACACTGAAGCTTTCTTT. Residues: CSVDQGQRNTEAFF.

The genes are TRBV3-1 and TRBJ2-1; D is ambiguous. V lost 1 base, J lost 5 bases, and 3 bases lay in between. Germline CDR1 LGHDT, CDR2 YNNKEL (reference sequence). The CDR3 has 12 residues. For the CDR3, the DNA is TGTGCCAGCAGCCAAGCAGACAATGAGCAGTTCTTC. Amino acid sequence: CASSQADNEQFF.

This chain uses TRBV18 with TRBJ1-1, with D possibly TRBD1 on 6 matching bases. V lost 6 bases and J 2 bases, leaving 10 bases between the germline ends. The CDR3 is 13 residues long. CDR1 and CDR2 (germline): KGHSH, LQKENI. The chain's CDR3 is CASSWTANTEAFF. DNA of the CDR3: TGTGCCAGCTCCTGGACAGCCAACACTGAAGCTTTCTTT.

The V gene is TRBV12-3 or TRBV12-4, the J gene TRBJ1-2, with TRBD1 matching over 7 bases. The V gene end was trimmed by 6 bases and the J gene end by 2 bases; junction bases not matched to a gene: 9. There are 15 residues in the CDR3. CDR3 amino acids: CASSRTPTGNYGYTF. CDR3 DNA: TGTGCCAGCAGCCGGACCCCGACAGGGAACTATGGCTACACCTTC.

This rearrangement joins TRBV7-2 to TRBJ2-7; the D is unclear. Trimming took off 5 bases at V and 4 bases at J, with 18 bases between the two ends. The CDR3 is made up of 15 amino acids. Germline V gives CDR1 SGHTA, CDR2 FQGNSA. The DNA for the CDR3 is TGTGCCAGCAGCCCCCCGTGGGCAGGATCTTACGAGCAGTACTTC. It translates to CASSPPWAGSYEQYF.